This T cell receptor beta chain was recovered during a study of blood T cell repertoires in COVID-19. Original methodology: Reference gene primer amplification gave estimated nucleated cell counts. Here immunoSEQ multiplex PCR was the method, and the copy in TCRdb shows in-frame clones only, minus some. For V, J and clone size, that table is used; D and trimming come from the DNA. In the table there are fewer than 250,000 clones, approximately 91% of which are singletons. Enrolment of Seattle patients took place during active infection, and they were followed longitudinally. Sequencing was done on a sample of peripheral blood. The source is a man aged 30 to 39 with COVID-19, enrolled during active disease.

This CDR3 reads CAWIPRGGVYEQYF. The CDR3 DNA sequence: TGTGCCTGGATTCCGAGGGGGGGCGTCTACGAGCAGTACTTC. This chain links TRBV30 with TRBJ2-7, with a tentative D call TRBD2 (7 bases). CDR3 length: 14 residues. Trimming cost V 4 bases and J 3 bases, with 16 bases left between them. Germline V gives CDR1 GTSNPN, CDR2 SVGIG (reference sequence).